The next 21 T cell receptor beta chains were all read from a single sample in a study of blood T cell repertoires in COVID-19. Profiled with immunoSEQ multiplex PCR; TCRdb holds only in-frame clones, not every one. Here the sample spans some 110,000 clones, roughly nine tenths being singletons. Input material: peripheral blood. These receptors all stem from a human donor in a cohort sampled during active COVID-19.

This clone was seen more than once but under ten times. The J gene is TRBJ1-6, the V gene TRBV27; 7 nucleotides agree with TRBD1. There are 18 residues in the CDR3. Germline V gene lookup returns CDR1 MNHEY and CDR2 SMNVEV (reference sequence). V lost 7 bases, J lost 7 bases, and 19 bases stayed unmatched. The CDR3 reads CASTLQVTGSGWNSPLHF. The CDR3 nucleotides read TGTGCCAGCACCCTACAGGTGACAGGGAGTGGTTGGAATTCACCCCTCCACTTT.

In this sample, this clone turned up once. The rearrangement links TRBV27 to TRBJ2-1; TRBD2 matches at 7 bases. The trim removed 6 bases at V and 3 bases at J, leaving 8 bases unmatched. Germline lookup yields CDR1 MNHEY and CDR2 SMNVEV (reference sequence). CDR3 size: 15 residues. The CDR3 sequence: CASRTGTTIYNEQFF. The CDR3 region has the DNA TGTGCCAGCAGAACCGGGACTACGATCTACAATGAGCAGTTCTTC.

The chain couples TRBV2 to TRBJ2-3; a weak D match, TRBD1 (5 bases). Deletions cut 3 bases from V and 1 base from J, with 11 bases between. In germline, CDR1 is SNHLY, CDR2 FYNNEI. CDR3 length: 15 amino acids. CDR3 nucleotides: TGTGCCAGCAGTGAGGGGCAGGGCCGCACAGATACGCAGTATTTT. Its translation is CASSEGQGRTDTQYF.

The rearrangement uses TRBV4-1 and TRBJ2-2; possibly TRBD2 for D (5 bases). The CDR3 runs to 16 residues. Trimming removed 2 bases from V and 1 base from J, with 11 bases in between. Per germline, CDR1 MGHRA and CDR2 YSYEKL. The CDR3 protein is CASSQSFRGNTGELFF. For the CDR3, the DNA is TGCGCCAGCAGCCAAAGTTTCCGGGGGAACACCGGGGAGCTGTTTTTT.

The rearrangement links TRBV5-1 to TRBJ2-3, with TRBD1 matching over 11 bases. The CDR3 totals 16 residues. Germline V lookup: CDR1 SGHRS, CDR2 YFSETQ. V gave up 4 bases and J gave up 3 bases; unmatched junction bases: 7. CDR3 in amino acids: CASSHGTGGRTDTQYF. The CDR3 DNA reads TGCGCCAGCAGCCACGGGACAGGGGGGCGAACAGATACGCAGTATTTT.

This clone appeared a single time. Additional DNA sequences in this sample encode the identical CDR3. This chain uses TRBV11-2 with TRBJ1-1; D is uncertain. From germline, CDR1 is SGHAT and CDR2 FQNNGV. The CDR3 has 12 residues. V lost 5 bases, J lost 0 bases, and 4 bases lay in between. CDR3 nucleotide sequence: TGTGCCAGCAGCCTTTTGAACACTGAAGCTTTCTTT. Its translation is CASSLLNTEAFF.

V gene TRBV19 combines with J gene TRBJ2-2; D is undetermined. Germline V lookup: CDR1 LNHDA, CDR2 SQIVND (reference sequence). V was pared by 4 bases and J by 6 bases, with 3 bases between. This CDR3 has 11 amino acids. The CDR3 loop reads CASSTAGELFF. CDR3 in DNA: TGTGCCAGTAGTACGGCCGGGGAGCTGTTTTTT.

This clone showed up just a few times. The J gene is TRBJ1-2, the V gene TRBV19; 11 positions match TRBD1. Per the germline V gene, CDR1 is LNHDA and CDR2 is SQIVND (reference sequence). With V trimmed by 6 bases and J by 2 bases, 5 bases remained unmatched. CDR3 length: 15 amino acids. The CDR3 here is CASRQGTGGNYGYTF. CDR3 DNA sequence: TGTGCCAGTAGACAAGGGACAGGGGGAAACTATGGCTACACCTTC. Looking up the rest from reference TRBV19 and TRBJ1-2 gives the full variable domain: DGGITQSPKYLFRKEGQNVTLSCEQNLNHDAMYWYRQDPGQGLRLIYYSQIVNDFQKGDIAEGYSVSREKKESFPLTVTSAQKNPTAFYLCASRQGTGGNYGYTFGSGTRLTVV.

This sequence joins TRBV6-1 and TRBJ1-6; D gene ambiguous. Germline V gene sequence: CDR1 MNHNS, CDR2 SASEGT. V dropped 4 bases and J dropped 0 bases, with 10 bases sitting between them. The CDR3 is 16 amino acids. CDR3 residues: CASSGDRDSYNSPLHF. The CDR3 bases are TGTGCCAGCAGTGGCGACCGGGACTCCTATAATTCACCCCTCCACTTT.

This chain joins TRBV6-1 and TRBJ1-5; 10 positions agree with TRBD1. The J segment lost 8 bases and the V segment lost 2 bases, leaving 6 bases of the junction unmatched. This CDR3 comprises 15 residues. Germline values: CDR1 MNHNS, CDR2 SASEGT. The CDR3 here is CASSEWGQGKKPQHF. Here the CDR3 DNA reads TGTGCCAGCAGTGAATGGGGACAGGGGAAGAAGCCCCAGCATTTT.

The rearrangement links TRBV5-3 to TRBJ1-1, with 7 nucleotides matching TRBD1. TRBV5-3 is an open reading frame, and its role is uncertain. CDR3 length: 13 residues. The V and J ends lost 6 bases and 7 bases, in that order; junction bases with no gene match: 9. The DNA for the CDR3 is TGTGCCAGAAACCGGGACAGTCTCTTTGAAGCTTTCTTT. As protein: CARNRDSLFEAFF.

This sequence joins TRBV11-2 and TRBJ2-7, with D unclear. The V gene lost 7 bases and the J gene lost 5 bases, with 15 bases spanning the gap. The V gene's germline CDR1 is SGHAT and CDR2 FQNNGV. This CDR3 spans 13 amino acids. CDR3 sequence reads: CASTPGRPDEQYF. In nucleotides, the CDR3 is TGTGCCAGCACCCCAGGTCGCCCGGACGAGCAGTACTTC. The variable domain in full, completed from reference TRBV11-2 and TRBJ2-7, reads EAGVAQSPRYKIIEKRQSVAFWCNPISGHATLYWYQQILGQGPKLLIQFQNNGVVDDSQLPKDRFSAERLKGVDSTLKIQPAKLEDSAVYLCASTPGRPDEQYFGPGTRLTVT.

To note about this clone: At one end the junction does not follow the germline gene, possibly because of a read error. The chain carries TRBV5-8 and TRBJ1-5; TRBD1 might be the D (5 bases). The CDR3 sequence is 17 residues long. The germline V gene encodes CDR1 SGHTS and CDR2 YDEGEE. The CDR3 coding sequence is TGTGCCAGCAGCTTGACCCACGACAGCTATAGCTATCAGCCCCAGCATTTT. Residues: CASSLTHDSYSYQPQHF. Full variable domain (remainder filled in from reference TRBV5-8 and TRBJ1-5): EAGVTQSPTHLIKTRGQQATLRCSPISGHTSVYWYQQALGLGLQFLLWYDEGEERNRGNFPPRFSGRQFPNYSSELNVNALELEDSALYLCASSLTHDSYSYQPQHFGDGTRLSIL.

V is TRBV7-7 and J is TRBJ2-2; maybe TRBD2 (5 bases). The germline V gene has CDR1 SSHAT and CDR2 FNYEAQ (reference sequence). This CDR3 is built from 14 residues. Between the trimmed V and J ends, which lost 2 bases and 4 bases, there was a span of 8 bases. The DNA of the CDR3 is TGTGCCAGCAGCTTAACACTAGGCACCGGGGAGCTGTTTTTT. It codes for CASSLTLGTGELFF.

V is TRBV7-2 and J is TRBJ2-7; TRBD1 is a possible D gene (6 bases). Germline V gene sequence: CDR1 SGHTA, CDR2 FQGNSA. The CDR3 extends over 15 amino acids. Trimming took 4 bases from V and 0 from J, leaving 13 bases between them. CDR3 sequence reads: CASSSRLGGSYEQYF. In nucleotides, the CDR3 is TGTGCCAGCAGCTCTAGGTTAGGGGGCTCCTACGAGCAGTACTTC. Complete variable domain (other parts from reference TRBV7-2 and TRBJ2-7): GAGVSQSPSNKVTEKGKDVELRCDPISGHTALYWYRQSLGQGLEFLIYFQGNSAPDKSGLPSDRFSAERTGGSVSTLTIQRTQQEDSAVYLCASSSRLGGSYEQYFGPGTRLTVT.

The CDR3 spells CASSSGTGSTGELFF. Written as DNA, the CDR3 is TGCGCCAGCAGCTCCGGGACAGGATCCACCGGGGAGCTGTTTTTT. V gene TRBV5-1 combines with J gene TRBJ2-2; 8 bases map to TRBD1. Germline CDR1 and CDR2: SGHRS and YFSETQ. V shed 3 bases and J 4 bases; nucleotides not matched to a gene: 5. The CDR3 runs 15 residues.

V usage is TRBV6-5 and J usage is TRBJ2-1; 10 nucleotides line up with TRBD2. The CDR3 sequence is 15 residues long. The V segment lost 7 bases and the J segment 7 bases; nucleotides outside the gene matches: 10. The V gene's germline CDR1 is MNHEY and CDR2 SVGAGI. The CDR3 loop reads CASIPGTSVGNEQFF. The CDR3 nucleotides read TGTGCCAGCATCCCCGGGACTAGCGTCGGTAATGAGCAGTTCTTC.

The chain couples TRBV7-3 to TRBJ1-1, with TRBD1 identical over 12 bases. There are 18 residues in the CDR3. Germline V lookup: CDR1 SGHTA, CDR2 FQGTGA. Trimming removed 0 bases from V and 1 base from J; junction bases left unmatched: 6. The CDR3 DNA sequence: TGTGCCAGCAGCTTAACCGGGACAGGGGGCCTGGAGAACACTGAAGCTTTCTTT. It specifies CASSLTGTGGLENTEAFF. The whole variable domain, filled in from reference TRBV7-3 and TRBJ1-1, reads GAGVSQTPSNKVTEKGKYVELRCDPISGHTALYWYRQSLGQGPEFLIYFQGTGAADDSGLPNDRFFAVRPEGSVSTLKIQRTERGDSAVYLCASSLTGTGGLENTEAFFGQGTRLTVV.

The chain joins TRBV28 to TRBJ1-1, with a possible D match to TRBD1 (6 bases). V lost 4 bases, J lost 4 bases, and 19 bases lay in between. There are 16 residues in the CDR3. Germline CDR1 and CDR2: MDHEN and SYDVKM. The CDR3 loop is CASSSASGVVFTEAFF. The CDR3 nucleotides read TGTGCCAGCAGTTCCGCCTCAGGGGTAGTATTCACTGAAGCTTTCTTT.

The chain uses TRBV2 and TRBJ2-3, with D maybe TRBD2 (5 bases). CDR3 length equals 14 residues. CDR1 is SNHLY and CDR2 is FYNNEI in the germline V gene. V dropped 6 bases and J dropped 2 bases, with 12 bases sitting between them. As DNA, the CDR3 is TGTGCCAGCAGGGAAACTAGACTCACAGATACGCAGTATTTT. It encodes CASRETRLTDTQYF.

The V call is TRBV7-9, the J call TRBJ2-7; 8 bases match TRBD2. V shed 5 bases, J shed 1 base, and the junction held 7 bases outside the gene matches. The germline V gene has CDR1 SEHNR and CDR2 FQNEAQ (reference sequence). The CDR3 has 15 amino acids. CDR3 DNA: TGTGCCAGCAGCCCAACGGCGGGAGGTTCCTACGAGCAGTACTTC. It specifies CASSPTAGGSYEQYF. Supplemented by reference TRBV7-9 and TRBJ2-7, the full variable domain reads DTGVSQNPRHKITKRGQNVTFRCDPISEHNRLYWYRQTLGQGPEFLTYFQNEAQLEKSRLLSDRFSAERPKGSFSTLEIQRTEQGDSAMYLCASSPTAGGSYEQYFGPGTRLTVT.